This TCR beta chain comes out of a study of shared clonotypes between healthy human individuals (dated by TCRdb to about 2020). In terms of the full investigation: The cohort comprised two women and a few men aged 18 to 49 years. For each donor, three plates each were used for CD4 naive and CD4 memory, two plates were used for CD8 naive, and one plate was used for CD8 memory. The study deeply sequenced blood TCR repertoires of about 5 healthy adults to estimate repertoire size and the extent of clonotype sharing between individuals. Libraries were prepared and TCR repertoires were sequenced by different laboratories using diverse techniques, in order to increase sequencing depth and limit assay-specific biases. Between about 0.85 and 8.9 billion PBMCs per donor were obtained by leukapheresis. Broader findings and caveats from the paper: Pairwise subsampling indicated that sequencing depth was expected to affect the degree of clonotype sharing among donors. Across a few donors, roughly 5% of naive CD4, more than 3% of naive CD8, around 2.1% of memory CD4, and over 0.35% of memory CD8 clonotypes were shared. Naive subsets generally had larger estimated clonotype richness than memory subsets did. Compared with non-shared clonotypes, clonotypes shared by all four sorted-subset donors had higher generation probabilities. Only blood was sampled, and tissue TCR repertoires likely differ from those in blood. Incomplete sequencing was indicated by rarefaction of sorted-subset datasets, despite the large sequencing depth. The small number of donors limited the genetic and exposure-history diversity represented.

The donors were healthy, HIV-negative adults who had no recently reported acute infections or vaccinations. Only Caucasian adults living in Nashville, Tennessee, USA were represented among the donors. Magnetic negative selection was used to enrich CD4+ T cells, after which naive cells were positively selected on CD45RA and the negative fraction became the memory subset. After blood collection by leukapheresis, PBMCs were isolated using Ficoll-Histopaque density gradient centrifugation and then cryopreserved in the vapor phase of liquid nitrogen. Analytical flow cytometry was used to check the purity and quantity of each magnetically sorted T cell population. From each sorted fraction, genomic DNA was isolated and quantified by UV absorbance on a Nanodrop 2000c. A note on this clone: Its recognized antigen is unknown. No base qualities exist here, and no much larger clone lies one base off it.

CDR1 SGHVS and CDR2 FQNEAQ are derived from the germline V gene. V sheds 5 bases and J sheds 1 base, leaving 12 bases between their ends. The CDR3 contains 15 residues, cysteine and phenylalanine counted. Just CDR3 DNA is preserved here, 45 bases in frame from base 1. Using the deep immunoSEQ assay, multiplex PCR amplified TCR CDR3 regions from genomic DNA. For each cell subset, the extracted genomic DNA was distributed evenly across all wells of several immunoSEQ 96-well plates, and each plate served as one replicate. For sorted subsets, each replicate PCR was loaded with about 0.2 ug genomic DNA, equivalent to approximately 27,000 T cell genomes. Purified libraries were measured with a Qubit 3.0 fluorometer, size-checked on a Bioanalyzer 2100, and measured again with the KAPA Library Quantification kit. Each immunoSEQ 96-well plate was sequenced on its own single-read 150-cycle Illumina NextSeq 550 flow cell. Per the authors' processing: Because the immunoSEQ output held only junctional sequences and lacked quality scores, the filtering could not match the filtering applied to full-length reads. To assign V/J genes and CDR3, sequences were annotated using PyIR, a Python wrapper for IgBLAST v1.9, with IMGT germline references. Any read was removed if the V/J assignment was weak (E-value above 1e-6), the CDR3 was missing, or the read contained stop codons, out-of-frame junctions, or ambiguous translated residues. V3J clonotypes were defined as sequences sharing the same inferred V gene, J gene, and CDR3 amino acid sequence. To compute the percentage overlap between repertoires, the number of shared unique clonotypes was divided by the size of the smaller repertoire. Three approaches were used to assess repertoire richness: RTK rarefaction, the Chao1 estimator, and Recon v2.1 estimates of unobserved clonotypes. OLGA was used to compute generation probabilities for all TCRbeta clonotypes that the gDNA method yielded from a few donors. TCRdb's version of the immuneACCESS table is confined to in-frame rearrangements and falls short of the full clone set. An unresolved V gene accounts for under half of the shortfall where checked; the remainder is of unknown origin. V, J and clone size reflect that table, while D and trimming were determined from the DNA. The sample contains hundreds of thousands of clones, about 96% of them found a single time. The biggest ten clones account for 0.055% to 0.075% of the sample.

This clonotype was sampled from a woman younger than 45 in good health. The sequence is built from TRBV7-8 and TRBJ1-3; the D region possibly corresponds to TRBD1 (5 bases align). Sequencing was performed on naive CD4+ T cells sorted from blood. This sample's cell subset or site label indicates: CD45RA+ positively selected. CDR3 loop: CASSTGTSSGNTIYF. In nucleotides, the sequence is TGTGCCAGCAGCACCGGGACCTCTTCTGGAAACACCATATATTTT.